This paragraph covers one TCR beta chain sequence. Under the authors' procedure: Scientists estimated how many nucleated cells there were by amplifying reference gene primers. Here immunoSEQ multiplex PCR was the method, and the copy in TCRdb shows in-frame clones only, minus some. The V and J calls and clone size come from that table; D and trimming were worked out from the DNA. The data show approximately 500,000 clones, approximately 85% seen once. This sample is drawn from a study of blood T cell repertoires in COVID-19. Looking at the study overall: From the United States, Italy and Spain came samples of acute and convalescent COVID-19. From T cells, B-cell-depleted T cells, or PBMCs came the material, which was cDNA or gDNA.

The V gene lost 2 bases and the J gene lost 4 bases, with 13 bases spanning the gap. The CDR3 consists of 15 residues. Germline V gives CDR1 SGDLS, CDR2 YYNGEE. Material for sequencing was peripheral blood. The clonotype comes from a human donor in a cohort sampled during active COVID-19. The chain combines TRBV9 with TRBJ1-3; possible D gene TRBD1, 5 bases. The CDR3 DNA is TGTGCCAGCAGCGTTAGGGAGGACACAGGAAACACCATATATTTT. It specifies CASSVREDTGNTIYF.